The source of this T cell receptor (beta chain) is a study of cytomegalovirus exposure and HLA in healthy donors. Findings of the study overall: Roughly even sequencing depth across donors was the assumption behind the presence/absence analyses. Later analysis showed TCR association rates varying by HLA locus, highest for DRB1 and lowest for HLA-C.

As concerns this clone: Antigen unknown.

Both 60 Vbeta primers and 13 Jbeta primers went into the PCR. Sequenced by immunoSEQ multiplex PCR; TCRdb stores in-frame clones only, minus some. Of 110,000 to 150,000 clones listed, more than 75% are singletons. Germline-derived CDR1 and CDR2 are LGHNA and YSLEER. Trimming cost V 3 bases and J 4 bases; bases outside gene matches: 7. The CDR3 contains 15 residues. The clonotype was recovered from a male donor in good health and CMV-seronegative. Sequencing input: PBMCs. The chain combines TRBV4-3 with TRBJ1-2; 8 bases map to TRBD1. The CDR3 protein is CASSQEDRAIYGYTF. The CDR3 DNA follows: TGCGCCAGCAGCCAGGAGGACAGGGCGATCTATGGCTACACCTTC.